The 27 T cell receptor beta chains below were found in one sample sequenced in a study of blood T cell repertoires in COVID-19 (dated by TCRdb to 2018 to 2021). To prepare the library, the immunoSEQ multiplex PCR assay was applied. TCRdb holds this immuneACCESS table with in-frame rearrangements only. Some clones are missing; in checked studies, unresolved V genes explain under half, and the rest has no known cause. The sample table shows some 290,000 clones, and around 90% are seen once. The ten largest clones take up around 0.98% of the sample. Source material: peripheral blood. The receptors shown here come from a woman aged 40 to 50 with COVID-19, enrolled during active disease.

The CDR3 bases are TGTGCCAGCAGCTTAGTCCAGGGCCACATCTCCTACAATGAGCAGTTCTTC. Protein sequence: CASSLVQGHISYNEQFF. The V and J genes are TRBV7-2 and TRBJ2-1; maybe TRBD1 (5 bases). This CDR3 region has 17 residues. From germline, CDR1 is SGHTA and CDR2 FQGNSA. V gave up 1 base and J gave up 0 bases, with 13 bases separating them.

This clone was counted only a few times. The chain recombines TRBV7-2 with TRBJ2-7, with D possibly matching TRBD1 (5 bases). The CDR3 loop spans 13 amino acids. With 4 bases removed from V and 3 bases from J, the gap between germline ends came to 10 bases. Germline V gene data show CDR1 as SGHTA and CDR2 as FQGNSA. CDR3 protein: CASSSGSLYEQYF. The CDR3 DNA reads as TGTGCCAGCAGCTCAGGGTCCCTCTACGAGCAGTACTTC.

V and J are TRBV19 and TRBJ2-5; TRBD1 is a possible D gene (7 bases). The CDR3 length is 14 residues. Germline CDR1 and CDR2: LNHDA and SQIVND (reference sequence). Trimming cost V 1 base and J 5 bases, with 11 bases left between them. This CDR3 reads CASSIAAGGETQYF. The CDR3 region has the DNA TGTGCCAGTAGTATAGCGGCAGGGGGGGAGACCCAGTACTTC.

The chain employs TRBV6-6 and TRBJ1-4; D not certain. With 6 bases removed from V and 1 base from J, the gap between germline ends came to 9 bases. The CDR3 is 14 residues long. The V gene's germline CDR1 is MNHNY and CDR2 SVGAGI (reference sequence). CDR3 DNA sequence: TGTGCCAGCAGCCCCCGGGAAACTAATGAAAAACTGTTTTTT. Residues: CASSPRETNEKLFF.

In this sample, this clone turned up a few times. The chain uses TRBV6-4 and TRBJ2-2, with 7 positions matching TRBD1. In germline, CDR1 is MRHNA, CDR2 SNTAGT. The V segment lost 6 bases and the J segment 6 bases; nucleotides outside the gene matches: 25. The CDR3 contains 20 residues. CDR3 protein: CASRGTGTAPGRHLAGELFF. The CDR3 DNA reads TGTGCCAGCAGGGGCACCGGGACAGCCCCGGGGCGACACCTGGCCGGGGAGCTGTTTTTT.

CDR3 bases: TGTGCCAGCACTGACCAGGGGTCCGGGGCCAACGTCCTGACTTTC. It encodes CASTDQGSGANVLTF. The rearrangement joins TRBV28 to TRBJ2-6; possibly TRBD1 for D (6 bases). The CDR3 loop spans 15 amino acids. Germline V gene data show CDR1 as MDHEN and CDR2 as SYDVKM. The V gene lost 7 bases and the J gene lost 4 bases, with 14 bases spanning the gap.

The chain uses TRBV11-2 and TRBJ1-2; no reliable D call. Germline V gene data show CDR1 as SGHAT and CDR2 as FQNNGV. The CDR3 spans 14 residues. The V and J ends lost 1 base and 4 bases respectively, with 10 bases between them. The CDR3 region has the DNA TGTGCCAGCAGCTTAGCGGCAGGAAGCTATGGCTACACCTTC. Amino acid sequence: CASSLAAGSYGYTF.

This chain uses TRBV6-5 with TRBJ2-1; 9 bases agree with TRBD2. CDR1 MNHEY and CDR2 SVGAGI come from the germline V gene. With V trimmed by 2 bases and J by 8 bases, 7 bases remained unmatched. The CDR3 length is 15 residues. The CDR3 sequence: CASSYRAGGFYEQFF. The CDR3 region has the DNA TGTGCCAGCAGTTACAGAGCGGGGGGCTTCTATGAGCAGTTCTTC.

V and J are TRBV28 and TRBJ1-5; D possibly corresponds to TRBD1 (5 bases). V lost 2 bases to trimming and J lost 2 bases, with 7 bases between them. The CDR3 loop spans 14 amino acids. Germline V lookup: CDR1 MDHEN, CDR2 SYDVKM. CDR3: CASSLAQGNQPQHF. CDR3 sequence (DNA): TGTGCCAGCAGTTTAGCACAGGGCAATCAGCCCCAGCATTTT.

The chain joins TRBV18 to TRBJ2-5; 13 bases are a match to TRBD2. The germline V gene encodes CDR1 KGHSH and CDR2 LQKENI. This CDR3 has 18 residues. J lost 2 bases, V lost 6 bases, and 12 bases had no gene match. Here the CDR3 DNA reads TGTGCCAGCTCCATTACTTCCGGACTAGCGGGAGATCAAGAGACCCAGTACTTC. This codes for CASSITSGLAGDQETQYF.

The rearrangement joins TRBV7-2 to TRBJ1-5; possibly TRBD1 for D (6 bases). CDR3 size: 16 residues. Germline CDR1 reads SGHTA; CDR2 reads FQGNSA. Trimming pared 5 bases from V and 2 bases from J, leaving 16 bases between. CDR3 sequence: CASSQNREGGNQPQHF. The CDR3 nucleotides read TGTGCCAGCAGCCAAAACAGGGAAGGGGGCAATCAGCCCCAGCATTTT.

The rearrangement joins TRBV20-1 to TRBJ1-4; 8 bases are shared with TRBD1. J was trimmed by 0 bases and V by 3 bases; bases with no gene match: 6. The CDR3 contains 16 residues. Germline CDR1 and CDR2: DFQATT and SNEGSKA (reference sequence). The chain's CDR3 is CSASTQGAPTNEKLFF. The CDR3 DNA sequence: TGCAGTGCTAGTACTCAGGGGGCCCCAACTAATGAAAAACTGTTTTTT.

This chain links TRBV3-1 (or the pseudogene TRBV3-2) with TRBJ2-7, with D maybe TRBD1 (5 bases). The V end was cut by 4 bases, the J end by 5 bases, with 12 bases between. In germline, CDR1 is LGHDT, CDR2 YNNKEL (reference sequence). This CDR3 region has 13 residues. The CDR3 loop reads CASSLWQGNEQYF. The DNA of the CDR3 is TGTGCCAGCAGCCTTTGGCAGGGCAACGAGCAGTACTTC.

This clone was observed a handful of times. The CDR3, as DNA: TGTGCCAGCTCATCCGCCGGGACAGGGGTCGGAAACACCATATATTTT. This translates into CASSSAGTGVGNTIYF. This sequence joins TRBV18 and TRBJ1-3, with 10 positions matching TRBD1. CDR3 length: 16 amino acids. Looked up from germline, CDR1 is KGHSH and CDR2 is LQKENI. Trimming removed 5 bases from V and 4 bases from J; junction bases left unmatched: 8.

This CDR3 is CASRPTGNTGELFF. CDR3 DNA sequence: TGTGCCAGCAGGCCCACAGGGAACACCGGGGAGCTGTTTTTT. The J gene is TRBJ2-2, the V gene TRBV11-2; D is possibly TRBD1 (5 bases). The germline gives CDR1 SGHAT, CDR2 FQNNGV. V lost 6 bases and J lost 1, with 9 bases in between. This CDR3 region has 14 residues.

This chain connects TRBV9 to TRBJ1-5, with 7 bases that match TRBD1. The CDR3 is 16 residues long. Germline V gene lookup returns CDR1 SGDLS and CDR2 YYNGEE. The J segment lost 3 bases and the V segment lost 0 bases, leaving 6 bases of the junction unmatched. CDR3 sequence (DNA): TGTGCCAGCAGCGTAGGTCACAAGGGGGCCAATCAGCCCCAGCATTTT. Its protein product is CASSVGHKGANQPQHF.

The J gene is TRBJ1-1, the V gene TRBV7-9; unclear D gene. V was pared by 1 base and J by 2 bases, with 8 bases between. This CDR3 is 14 amino acids long. Germline values: CDR1 SEHNR, CDR2 FQNEAQ (reference sequence). The CDR3 loop is CASSLVELNTEAFF. CDR3 sequence (DNA): TGTGCCAGCAGCTTAGTGGAGCTTAACACTGAAGCTTTCTTT. The full variable domain, rest sourced from reference TRBV7-9 and TRBJ1-1, is DTGVSQNPRHKITKRGQNVTFRCDPISEHNRLYWYRQTLGQGPEFLTYFQNEAQLEKSRLLSDRFSAERPKGSFSTLEIQRTEQGDSAMYLCASSLVELNTEAFFGQGTRLTVV.

The chain combines TRBV6-5 with TRBJ2-7; 9 nucleotides align to TRBD2. V gave up 10 bases and J gave up 4 bases; unmatched junction bases: 11. The CDR3 has 14 amino acids. The germline gives CDR1 MNHEY, CDR2 SVGAGI. Written as DNA, the CDR3 is TGTGCCACGGAGCAAGTGCTAGCGGGGTACGAGCAGTACTTC. This encodes CATEQVLAGYEQYF.

The rearrangement links TRBV29-1 to TRBJ2-1, with D perhaps matching TRBD2 (5 bases). Germline assignment: CDR1 SQVTM and CDR2 ANQGSEA. Trimming removed 6 bases from V and 9 bases from J, with 24 bases in between. The CDR3 has 15 residues. Here the CDR3 reads CSVTLTLLVRAEQFF. CDR3 nucleotides: TGCAGCGTCACTCTAACCCTACTAGTTCGGGCTGAGCAGTTCTTC.

V usage is TRBV25-1 and J usage is TRBJ2-5; D call uncertain. The germline V and J ends were trimmed by 2 bases and 4 bases, with 11 bases remaining between them. This CDR3 contains 14 residues. Germline V lookup: CDR1 MGHDK, CDR2 SYGVNS. This CDR3 is CASSENSPPETQYF. CDR3 bases: TGTGCCAGCAGTGAAAACAGCCCCCCAGAGACCCAGTACTTC.

V gene TRBV4-3 combines with J gene TRBJ1-2; D call uncertain. The length of the CDR3 is 15 residues. V lost 1 base and J lost 8, with 17 bases in between. The germline V gene encodes CDR1 LGHNA and CDR2 YSLEER. Here the CDR3 reads CASSQGLGGYDGYTF. The CDR3 DNA reads as TGCGCCAGCAGCCAAGGTCTAGGAGGTTACGACGGCTACACCTTC.

V usage is TRBV19 and J usage is TRBJ2-1, with 9 positions matching TRBD2. The CDR3 has 16 amino acids. V dropped 4 bases and J dropped 0; count of bases not matched to a gene: 4. Germline V gene data show CDR1 as LNHDA and CDR2 as SQIVND (reference sequence). CDR3 amino acids: CASSTFSGSSYNEQFF. The DNA of the CDR3 is TGTGCCAGTAGTACCTTTAGCGGGAGCTCCTACAATGAGCAGTTCTTC.

CDR3 sequence (DNA): TGTGCCAGCAGCCAATTTCAACAGAGTAACACCGGGGAGCTGTTTTTT. It encodes CASSQFQQSNTGELFF. The chain carries TRBV3-1 (or the pseudogene TRBV3-2) and TRBJ2-2; D is ambiguous. The germline V gene has CDR1 LGHDT and CDR2 YNNKEL (reference sequence). V lost 2 bases, J lost 2 bases, and 12 bases lay in between. The CDR3 totals 16 residues.

The J gene is TRBJ1-4, the V gene TRBV7-9, with D tentatively TRBD1 (6 bases). The V gene's germline CDR1 is SEHNR and CDR2 FQNEAQ (reference sequence). The germline V and J ends were trimmed by 4 bases and 5 bases, with 11 bases remaining between them. This CDR3 contains 14 residues. The CDR3 loop reads CASSSRGGNEKLFF. The DNA for the CDR3 is TGTGCCAGCAGCTCCAGAGGGGGAAATGAAAAACTGTTTTTT.

This chain connects TRBV19 to TRBJ2-2; unclear D gene. This CDR3 spans 13 amino acids. The ends were cut back, 6 bases at V and 1 base at J, with 6 bases in the middle. Germline CDR1 is LNHDA and CDR2 is SQIVND (reference sequence). In DNA form, the CDR3 reads TGTGCCAGTAGCCTACTGAACACCGGGGAGCTGTTTTTT. Amino acid sequence: CASSLLNTGELFF.

The chain uses TRBV19 and TRBJ1-2; the match to TRBD1 covers 7 bases. CDR1 LNHDA and CDR2 SQIVND come from the germline V gene (reference sequence). The CDR3 spans 17 residues. Trimming took 6 bases from V and 2 from J; bases not matched to a gene: 15. The CDR3, as DNA: TGTGCCAGTAGGCCCGGGACAGCTTATGCGGGCAACTATGGCTACACCTTC. Translated, it gives CASRPGTAYAGNYGYTF.

CDR3 sequence (DNA): TGTGCCAGTAGTACGACAGGGGGCTACAATGAGCAGTTCTTC. It encodes CASSTTGGYNEQFF. The rearrangement uses TRBV19 and TRBJ2-1; 9 bases align to TRBD1. The CDR3 loop spans 14 amino acids. With V trimmed by 4 bases and J by 3 bases, 1 base remained unmatched. CDR1 and CDR2 from the germline V gene are LNHDA and SQIVND (reference sequence).